This T cell receptor beta chain was observed in a study of CD8+CD57+ T cells in acquired aplastic anemia. Study details: An average of roughly 2.9 ug of DNA was obtained from sorted CD4+ and CD8+ cells.

This clonotype was counted at least ten times. TCR beta VDJ and CDR3 profiles were obtained from a genomic DNA template. TCRdb reprocessed the reads via MiXCR and lists one record per CDR3 protein. In the table there are roughly 250,000 distinct CDR3 sequences, approximately 86% of which are singletons. The V and J ends lost 5 bases and 3 bases respectively, with 15 bases between them. The germline CDR1 and CDR2 sequences are SGHNT and YYREEE (reference sequence). CDR3 length equals 14 residues. It was patients with CD8+CD57+ cell expansion by flow cytometry who were chosen for sequencing. The sequenced sample was sorted CD4+, CD8+, or CD8+CD57+ T cells (not recorded which) from PBMCs. This clonotype was obtained from a human donor with aplastic anemia. The rearrangement uses TRBV5-4 and TRBJ2-7; maybe TRBD2 (6 bases). As DNA, the CDR3 is TGTGCCAGCAGTTTCACGGGGGAGGACTACGAGCAGTACTTC. Protein product: CASSFTGEDYEQYF.